This entry is about one T cell receptor (beta chain). Antigen specificity is unknown. The library was prepared for alpha chains; this beta chain is a stray read, so its frequency means little. The record originates from a study of spatial heterogeneity in lung cancer. Overall study results and limits: The study found that expanded intratumoral alpha and beta TCR counts tracked tumor mutation counts.

Time point of the sample: sample taken at primary tumor resection. The library protocol tagged each TCR cDNA with a unique molecular identifier. TCRdb reprocessed the 5' RACE reads with MiXCR, giving one entry per CDR3 protein. Here the sample spans about 8,100 distinct CDR3 sequences, around 12% being singletons. The starting material was lung tumor tissue, obtained at surgery. This TCR was sampled from a male donor with early-stage non-small cell lung cancer.

The CDR3 DNA is TGTGCCAGCAGCTTCGCCGGGACAGGGGGCAATGAGCAGTTCTTC. The encoded protein is CASSFAGTGGNEQFF. This sequence joins TRBV7-2 and TRBJ2-1; 11 bases are a match to TRBD1. Germline V lookup: CDR1 SGHTA, CDR2 FQGNSA. The J segment lost 6 bases and the V segment lost 3 bases, leaving 4 bases of the junction unmatched. This CDR3 is 15 amino acids long.